These 25 T cell receptor beta chains came from one sample sequenced in a study of blood T cell repertoires in COVID-19. Data came from immunoSEQ multiplex PCR; TCRdb stores just in-frame clones and leaves some out. The sample holds over 300,000 clones, more than 80% seen once. What was sequenced was peripheral blood. The source is a man in his late teens or twenties who had recovered from COVID-19.

This chain uses TRBV29-1 with TRBJ2-7, with 11 bases that match TRBD2. Trimming took 7 bases from V and 2 from J; bases not matched to a gene: 13. The CDR3 sequence is 16 residues long. Looked up from germline, CDR1 is SQVTM and CDR2 is ANQGSEA. CDR3 in DNA: TGCAGCGCTGCGGGGATCCTAGCGGGAGGCACCTACGAGCAGTACTTC. This translates into CSAAGILAGGTYEQYF.

This chain connects TRBV6-5 to TRBJ2-1; TRBD2 aligns across 8 bases. The CDR3 is made up of 16 amino acids. The trim removed 0 bases at V and 6 bases at J, leaving 7 bases unmatched. Germline-derived CDR1 and CDR2 are MNHEY and SVGAGI. In nucleotides, the CDR3 is TGTGCCAGCAGTTACTCGAAGCGGGAGATGGGCAATGAGCAGTTCTTC. Its protein is CASSYSKREMGNEQFF.

The rearrangement uses TRBV4-2 and TRBJ2-3; 11 bases are shared with TRBD2. The V segment lost 1 base and the J segment 0 bases; nucleotides outside the gene matches: 3. Germline V lookup: CDR1 LGHNA, CDR2 YNFKEQ. The CDR3 is 17 residues long. The CDR3 DNA sequence: TGTGCCAGCAGCCAAGGACTAGCGGGAACTAGCACAGATACGCAGTATTTT. Its protein is CASSQGLAGTSTDTQYF.

The chain carries TRBV25-1 and TRBJ1-6; 9 bases match TRBD1. Germline V lookup: CDR1 MGHDK, CDR2 SYGVNS. The CDR3 runs to 17 residues. The V gene end was trimmed by 1 base and the J gene end by 6 bases; junction bases not matched to a gene: 7. In DNA form, the CDR3 reads TGTGCCAGCAGTGAATCGCGTCGGACAGGGGCTAATTCACCCCTCCACTTT. Encoded protein: CASSESRRTGANSPLHF.

This sequence joins TRBV4-3 and TRBJ2-7; D uncertain. Trimming stripped 0 bases from V and 2 bases from J, with 8 bases between. CDR1 and CDR2 (germline): LGHNA, YSLEER. This CDR3 has 14 residues. The CDR3 DNA reads as TGCGCCAGCAGCCAAGAGTCGCAGGCCTACGAGCAGTACTTC. Residues: CASSQESQAYEQYF.

The chain's CDR3 is CASSSRDNEQFF. CDR3 DNA sequence: TGTGCCAGCAGTTCCAGGGACAATGAGCAGTTCTTC. The chain joins TRBV11-2 to TRBJ2-1; D possibly corresponds to TRBD1 (5 bases). V was shortened by 6 bases and J by 5 bases, with 8 bases between the two germline ends. There are 12 residues in the CDR3. Per germline, CDR1 SGHAT and CDR2 FQNNGV. The variable domain in full, completed from reference TRBV11-2 and TRBJ2-1, reads EAGVAQSPRYKIIEKRQSVAFWCNPISGHATLYWYQQILGQGPKLLIQFQNNGVVDDSQLPKDRFSAERLKGVDSTLKIQPAKLEDSAVYLCASSSRDNEQFFGPGTRLTVL.

This chain uses TRBV11-2 with TRBJ1-6; D may be TRBD1 (5 bases). V lost 5 bases, J lost 0 bases, and 14 bases lay in between. Germline-derived CDR1 and CDR2 are SGHAT and FQNNGV. The CDR3 totals 17 residues. CDR3 bases: TGTGCCAGCAGCCCCCGACAGAAAAGCTCCTATAATTCACCCCTCCACTTT. Its translation is CASSPRQKSSYNSPLHF.

This chain uses TRBV5-6 with TRBJ1-1, with a weak D call TRBD1 (5 bases). CDR1 and CDR2 from the germline V gene are SGHDT and YYEEEE. V was shortened by 3 bases and J by 0 bases, with 12 bases between the two germline ends. CDR3 length equals 15 residues. CDR3 nucleotides: TGTGCCAGCAGCTATCAGGGAGGGATGAACACTGAAGCTTTCTTT. Translated: CASSYQGGMNTEAFF.

The rearrangement uses TRBV10-3 and TRBJ1-6; 7 bases agree with TRBD1. The junction had 10 bases not matched to a gene; V was cut back by 7 bases and J by 10 bases. Germline V gene sequence: CDR1 ENHRY, CDR2 SYGVKD. This CDR3 contains 14 residues. For the CDR3, the DNA is TGTGCCATCAAGGGTGGGGACAGTGTCTCACCCCTCCACTTT. This sequence encodes CAIKGGDSVSPLHF.

This chain joins TRBV19 and TRBJ2-3; 7 bases are shared with TRBD1. The ends lost 6 bases at V and 2 bases at J; junction bases unmatched: 8. This CDR3 comprises 15 residues. The germline V gene has CDR1 LNHDA and CDR2 SQIVND (reference sequence). CDR3 sequence: CASRLTGSPTDTQYF. Written as DNA, the CDR3 is TGTGCCAGTAGATTGACAGGGAGCCCCACAGATACGCAGTATTTT. The full variable domain, completed using reference TRBV19 and TRBJ2-3, is DGGITQSPKYLFRKEGQNVTLSCEQNLNHDAMYWYRQDPGQGLRLIYYSQIVNDFQKGDIAEGYSVSREKKESFPLTVTSAQKNPTAFYLCASRLTGSPTDTQYFGPGTRLTVL.

V gene TRBV9 combines with J gene TRBJ1-2, with 7 bases lining up with TRBD1. The germline CDR1 and CDR2 sequences are SGDLS and YYNGEE. The CDR3 runs to 14 residues. V lost 4 bases and J lost 0; bases outside the gene matches: 3. CDR3 in amino acids: CASSPGGSNYGYTF. CDR3 DNA sequence: TGTGCCAGCAGCCCAGGGGGGTCTAACTATGGCTACACCTTC.

The chain joins TRBV18 to TRBJ2-7; no firm D call. The CDR3 runs to 13 residues. Trimming shortened V by 3 bases and J by 4 bases, and 10 bases separated the two germline ends. Germline V gene sequence: CDR1 KGHSH, CDR2 LQKENI. The CDR3 sequence: CASSPPTRYEQYF. CDR3 coding DNA: TGTGCCAGCTCACCCCCGACTCGTTACGAGCAGTACTTC. The whole variable domain, remainder taken from reference TRBV18 and TRBJ2-7, is NAGVMQNPRHLVRRRGQEARLRCSPMKGHSHVYWYRQLPEEGLKFMVYLQKENIIDESGMPKERFSAEFPKEGPSILRIQQVVRGDSAAYFCASSPPTRYEQYFGPGTRLTVT.

This sequence joins TRBV24-1 and TRBJ1-5, with a tentative D call TRBD1 (6 bases). V was pared by 4 bases and J by 4 bases, with 13 bases between. The CDR3 runs to 15 residues. Germline V gives CDR1 KGHDR, CDR2 SFDVKD. The CDR3 nucleotides read TGTGCCACCAGTGACTCGACAGGCCTGAATCAGCCCCAGCATTTT. Its translation: CATSDSTGLNQPQHF.

The rearrangement joins TRBV4-1 to TRBJ1-1; D gene unclear. V gave up 1 base and J gave up 0 bases, with 15 bases separating them. Germline CDR1 reads MGHRA; CDR2 reads YSYEKL. CDR3 size: 17 residues. The CDR3 loop is CASSQVESLTMNTEAFF. In DNA form, the CDR3 reads TGCGCCAGCAGCCAAGTTGAGTCCCTTACGATGAACACTGAAGCTTTCTTT.

The CDR3 sequence is CASNLPGRDTEAFF. CDR3 sequence (DNA): TGTGCCAGCAACTTACCTGGGAGGGACACTGAAGCTTTCTTT. The V call is TRBV4-2, the J call TRBJ1-1; D is uncertain. The CDR3 extends over 14 amino acids. CDR1 LGHNA and CDR2 YNFKEQ come from the germline V gene. Trimming took 7 bases from V and 3 from J, leaving 15 bases between them.

CDR3 DNA sequence: TGTGCCAGCAGTTACGGTTGGACAGAGCTCGCAGCTTTCTTT. Protein product: CASSYGWTELAAFF. V and J are TRBV6-5 and TRBJ1-1, with a tentative D call TRBD1 (6 bases). This CDR3 is built from 14 residues. Germline V gives CDR1 MNHEY, CDR2 SVGAGI. Deletions cut 2 bases from V and 10 bases from J, with 17 bases between.

The chain carries TRBV5-3 and TRBJ1-3; 8 nucleotides match TRBD1. TRBV5-3 is recorded as an ORF, its role being uncertain. The CDR3 is made up of 17 amino acids. Trimming at V came to 2 bases and at J to 0 bases, leaving 7 bases not matched to a gene. The CDR3 region has the DNA TGTGCCAGAAGCTTTATCAGGGGGCTACGCTCTGGAAACACCATATATTTT. This encodes CARSFIRGLRSGNTIYF.

V and J are TRBV6-5 and TRBJ1-2, with D possibly TRBD1 on 5 matching bases. Trimming removed 0 bases from V and 5 bases from J, with 13 bases in between. Germline CDR1 is MNHEY and CDR2 is SVGAGI. This CDR3 has 15 residues. The CDR3 bases are TGTGCCAGCAGTTACTCGAAGGGACTAGCGTATGGCTACACCTTC. Translated, it gives CASSYSKGLAYGYTF.

This chain uses TRBV18 with TRBJ1-1, with D possibly being TRBD1 (5 bases). The CDR3 loop spans 17 amino acids. V gave up 3 bases and J gave up 4 bases, with 21 bases separating them. Germline V lookup: CDR1 KGHSH, CDR2 LQKENI. The CDR3 is CASSPLSGGGVGTEAFF. The CDR3 nucleotides are TGTGCCAGCTCACCGCTGTCGGGGGGGGGTGTCGGCACTGAAGCTTTCTTT. Using reference TRBV18 and TRBJ1-1 for the parts outside the CDR3, the full variable domain is NAGVMQNPRHLVRRRGQEARLRCSPMKGHSHVYWYRQLPEEGLKFMVYLQKENIIDESGMPKERFSAEFPKEGPSILRIQQVVRGDSAAYFCASSPLSGGGVGTEAFFGQGTRLTVV.

This chain joins TRBV7-9 and TRBJ2-2, with 13 bases aligning to TRBD2. Germline V lookup: CDR1 SEHNR, CDR2 FQNEAQ (reference sequence). Trimming removed 5 bases from V and 6 bases from J; junction bases left unmatched: 9. This CDR3 comprises 17 residues. For the CDR3, the DNA is TGTGCCAGCAGCATCGGGACTAGCGGGGCCGTGGCCGGGGAGCTGTTTTTT. Its protein is CASSIGTSGAVAGELFF.

The V call is TRBV12-3 or TRBV12-4, the J call TRBJ2-7; 8 bases are shared with TRBD2. The CDR3 sequence is 13 residues long. V was pared by 3 bases and J by 2 bases, with 0 bases of the junction left unmatched. The CDR3 sequence is CASSFSGTYEQYF. CDR3 DNA: TGTGCCAGCAGTTTTAGCGGGACCTACGAGCAGTACTTC.

J is TRBJ2-3 and V is TRBV25-1; D remains unclear. The length of the CDR3 is 13 residues. Trimming cost V 1 base and J 4 bases, with 6 bases left between them. Per germline, CDR1 MGHDK and CDR2 SYGVNS. The CDR3 spells CASSESSPDTQYF. CDR3 DNA sequence: TGTGCCAGCAGTGAATCCTCTCCAGATACGCAGTATTTT.

The J gene is TRBJ2-1, the V gene TRBV10-3; tentatively, D is TRBD1 (6 bases). The CDR3 contains 17 residues. The V and J ends lost 4 bases and 0 bases respectively, with 16 bases between them. Germline loops: CDR1 ENHRY, CDR2 SYGVKD. The CDR3 DNA is TGTGCCATCAGTGCCATTCCAGCGGACAGCTCCTACAATGAGCAGTTCTTC. This encodes CAISAIPADSSYNEQFF.

V usage is TRBV19 and J usage is TRBJ2-7, with TRBD1 identical over 10 bases. The V and J ends lost 6 bases and 0 bases, in that order; junction bases with no gene match: 5. The CDR3 contains 15 residues. Germline lookup yields CDR1 LNHDA and CDR2 SQIVND (reference sequence). This CDR3 reads CASSADRGLSYEQYF. The DNA for the CDR3 is TGTGCCAGTAGCGCCGACAGGGGGCTCTCCTACGAGCAGTACTTC.

The gene calls are TRBV6-5 and TRBJ1-1; 7 bases fit TRBD1. J was trimmed by 3 bases and V by 5 bases; bases with no gene match: 6. Germline CDR1 MNHEY, CDR2 SVGAGI. This CDR3 spans 14 amino acids. CDR3 region: CASSPGGRDTEAFF. The DNA for the CDR3 is TGTGCCAGCAGTCCAGGGGGTCGCGACACTGAAGCTTTCTTT.